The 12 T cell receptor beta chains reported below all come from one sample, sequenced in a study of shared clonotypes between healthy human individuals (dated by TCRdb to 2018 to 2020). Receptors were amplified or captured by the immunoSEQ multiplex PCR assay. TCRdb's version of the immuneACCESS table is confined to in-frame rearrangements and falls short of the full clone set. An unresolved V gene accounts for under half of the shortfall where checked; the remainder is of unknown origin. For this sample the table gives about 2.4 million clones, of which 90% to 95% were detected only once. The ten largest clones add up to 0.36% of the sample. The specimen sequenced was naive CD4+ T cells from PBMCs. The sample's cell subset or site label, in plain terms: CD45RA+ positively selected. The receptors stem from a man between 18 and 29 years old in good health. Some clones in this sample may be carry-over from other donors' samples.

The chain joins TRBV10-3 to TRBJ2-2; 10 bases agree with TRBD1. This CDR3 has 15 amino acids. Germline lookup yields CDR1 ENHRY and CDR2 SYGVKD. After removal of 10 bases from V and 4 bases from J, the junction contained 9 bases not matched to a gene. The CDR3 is CATRLGQGFTGELFF. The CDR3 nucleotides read TGTGCCACGCGATTGGGACAGGGGTTCACCGGGGAGCTGTTTTTT.

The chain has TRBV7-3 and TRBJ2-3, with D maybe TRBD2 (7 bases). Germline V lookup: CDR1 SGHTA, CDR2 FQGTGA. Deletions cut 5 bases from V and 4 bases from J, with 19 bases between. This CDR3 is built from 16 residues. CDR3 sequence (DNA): TGTGCCAGCAGCAACTTTGGGGGGGCCGACGCAGATACGCAGTATTTT. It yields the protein CASSNFGGADADTQYF.

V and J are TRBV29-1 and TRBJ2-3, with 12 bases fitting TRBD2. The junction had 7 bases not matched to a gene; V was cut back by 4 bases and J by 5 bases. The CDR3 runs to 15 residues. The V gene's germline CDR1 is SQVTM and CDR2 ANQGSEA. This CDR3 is CSVVGLAGTLDTQYF. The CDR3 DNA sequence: TGCAGCGTTGTGGGACTAGCGGGCACACTAGATACGCAGTATTTT.

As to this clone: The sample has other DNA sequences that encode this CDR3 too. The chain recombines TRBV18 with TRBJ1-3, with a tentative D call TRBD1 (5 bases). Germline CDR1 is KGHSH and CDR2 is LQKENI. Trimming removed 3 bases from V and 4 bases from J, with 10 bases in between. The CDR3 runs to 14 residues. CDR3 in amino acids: CASSPTRVGNTIYF. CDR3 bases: TGTGCCAGCTCACCCACCAGGGTCGGAAACACCATATATTTT.

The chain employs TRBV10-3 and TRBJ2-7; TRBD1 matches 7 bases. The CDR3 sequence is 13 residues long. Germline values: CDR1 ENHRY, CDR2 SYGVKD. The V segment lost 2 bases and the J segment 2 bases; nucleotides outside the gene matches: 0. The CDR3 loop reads CAISETGAYEQYF. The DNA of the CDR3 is TGTGCCATCAGTGAGACAGGGGCCTACGAGCAGTACTTC.

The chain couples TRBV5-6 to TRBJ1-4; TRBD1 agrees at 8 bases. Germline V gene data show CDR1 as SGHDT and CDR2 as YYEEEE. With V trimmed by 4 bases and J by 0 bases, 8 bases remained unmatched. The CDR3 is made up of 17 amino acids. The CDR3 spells CASSRQGFEATNEKLFF. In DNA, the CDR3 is TGTGCCAGCAGCAGACAGGGGTTTGAGGCAACTAATGAAAAACTGTTTTTT.

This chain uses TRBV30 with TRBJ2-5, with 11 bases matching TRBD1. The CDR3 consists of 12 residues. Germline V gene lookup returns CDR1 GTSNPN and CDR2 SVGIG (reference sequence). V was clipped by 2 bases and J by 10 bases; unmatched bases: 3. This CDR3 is CAWSKGQGDQYF. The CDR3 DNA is TGTGCCTGGAGTAAGGGACAGGGGGACCAGTACTTC.

The CDR3 loop reads CSGTQGVEYEQYF. The DNA for the CDR3 is TGCAGCGGTACGCAGGGGGTCGAATACGAGCAGTACTTC. The V call is TRBV29-1, the J call TRBJ2-7; 7 positions match TRBD1. J lost 4 bases, V lost 7 bases, and 10 bases had no gene match. Germline V CDR1 and CDR2: SQVTM, ANQGSEA. The length of the CDR3 is 13 residues.

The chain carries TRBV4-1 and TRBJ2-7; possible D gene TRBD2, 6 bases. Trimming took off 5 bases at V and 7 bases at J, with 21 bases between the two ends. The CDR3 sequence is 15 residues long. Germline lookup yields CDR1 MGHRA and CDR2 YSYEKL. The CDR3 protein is CASSSSGLSLGEQYF. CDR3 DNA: TGCGCCAGCAGCTCCTCGGGACTGTCCCTGGGGGAGCAGTACTTC.

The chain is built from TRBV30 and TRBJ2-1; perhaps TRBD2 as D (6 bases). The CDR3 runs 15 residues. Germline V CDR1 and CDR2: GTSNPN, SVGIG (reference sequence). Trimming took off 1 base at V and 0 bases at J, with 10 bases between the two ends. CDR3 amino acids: CAWSDRLGSYNEQFF. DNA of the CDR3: TGTGCCTGGAGTGACAGACTAGGCTCCTACAATGAGCAGTTCTTC.

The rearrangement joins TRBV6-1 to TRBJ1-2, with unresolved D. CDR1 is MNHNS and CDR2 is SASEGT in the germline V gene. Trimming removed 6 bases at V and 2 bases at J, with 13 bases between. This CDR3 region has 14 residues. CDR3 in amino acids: CASRREEGNYGYTF. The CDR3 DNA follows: TGTGCCAGCAGGAGGGAGGAGGGAAACTATGGCTACACCTTC.

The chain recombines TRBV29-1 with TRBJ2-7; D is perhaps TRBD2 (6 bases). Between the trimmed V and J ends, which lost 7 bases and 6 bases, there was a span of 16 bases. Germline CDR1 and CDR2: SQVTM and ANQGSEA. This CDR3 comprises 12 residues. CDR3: CSAESVGGEQYF. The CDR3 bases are TGCAGCGCGGAATCGGTGGGGGGCGAGCAGTACTTC.